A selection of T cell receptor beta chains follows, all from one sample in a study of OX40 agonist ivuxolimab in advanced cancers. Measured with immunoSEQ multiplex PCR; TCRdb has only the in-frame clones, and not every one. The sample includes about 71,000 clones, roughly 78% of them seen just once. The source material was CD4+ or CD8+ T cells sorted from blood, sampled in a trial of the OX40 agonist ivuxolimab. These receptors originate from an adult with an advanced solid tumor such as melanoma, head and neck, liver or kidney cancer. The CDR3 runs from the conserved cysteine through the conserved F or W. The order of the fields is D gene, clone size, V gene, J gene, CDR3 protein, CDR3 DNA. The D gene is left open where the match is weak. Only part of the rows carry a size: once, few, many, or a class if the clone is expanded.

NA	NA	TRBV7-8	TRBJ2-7	CASSTKGGPYEQYF	TGTGCCAGCAGCACCAAGGGGGGGCCCTACGAGCAGTACTTC
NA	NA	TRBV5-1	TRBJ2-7	CASSLGNRDKINEQYF	TGCGCCAGCAGCTTGGGAAACCGGGACAAAATCAACGAGCAGTACTTC
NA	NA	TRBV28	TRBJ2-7	CASSFGRAYEQYF	TGTGCCAGCAGTTTTGGCAGGGCCTACGAGCAGTACTTC
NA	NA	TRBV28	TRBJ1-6	CASSLWGAGNSPLHF	TGTGCCAGCAGTTTATGGGGGGCCGGTAATTCACCCCTCCACTTT
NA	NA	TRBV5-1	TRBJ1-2	CASSPPTGSHGYTF	TGCGCCAGCAGCCCTCCTACAGGGTCGCATGGCTACACCTTC
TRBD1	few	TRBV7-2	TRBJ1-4	CASSPFPRQGRKEKLFF	TGTGCCAGCAGCCCCTTCCCACGACAGGGGCGAAAGGAAAAACTGTTTTTT
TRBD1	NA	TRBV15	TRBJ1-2	CATSPRPTPGQGVSGYTF	TGTGCCACCAGCCCGCGTCCTACTCCGGGACAGGGAGTGTCTGGCTACACCTTC
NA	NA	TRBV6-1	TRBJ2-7	CASSIRDGSYEQYF	TGTGCCAGCAGCATCAGGGACGGCTCCTACGAGCAGTACTTC
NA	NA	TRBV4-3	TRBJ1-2	CASSQGLSGYGYTF	TGCGCCAGCAGCCAAGGACTAAGTGGCTATGGCTACACCTTC
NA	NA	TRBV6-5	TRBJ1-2	CASSYSFSVGSYGYTF	TGTGCCAGCAGTTACTCGTTTTCGGTCGGGTCCTATGGCTACACCTTC
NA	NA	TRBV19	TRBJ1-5	CASSMGTERGNKPQHF	TGTGCCAGTAGTATGGGTACGGAGAGGGGGAATAAGCCCCAGCATTTT
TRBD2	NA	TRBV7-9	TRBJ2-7	CASSRSGRADYEQYF	TGTGCCAGCAGCCGTAGCGGGAGGGCCGACTACGAGCAGTACTTC
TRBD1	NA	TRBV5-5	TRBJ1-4	CASSLTGTGDEKLFF	TGTGCCAGCAGCTTGACCGGGACAGGGGATGAAAAACTGTTTTTT
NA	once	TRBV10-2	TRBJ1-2	CASSEWGRGYTF	TGCGCCAGCAGTGAGTGGGGACGGGGCTACACCTTC
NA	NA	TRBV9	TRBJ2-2	CASSVEIGELFF	TGTGCCAGCAGCGTAGAGATCGGGGAGCTGTTTTTT
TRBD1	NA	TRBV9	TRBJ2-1	CASSASLLILDRGGNEQFF	TGTGCCAGCAGCGCGTCTCTACTGATATTGGACAGGGGAGGCAATGAGCAGTTCTTC
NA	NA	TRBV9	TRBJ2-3	CASSARRNTDTQYF	TGTGCCAGCAGCGCTCGACGTAACACAGATACGCAGTATTTT
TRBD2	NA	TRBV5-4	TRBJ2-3	CASSLRLAGATDTQYF	TGTGCCAGCAGCTTGAGACTAGCGGGGGCCACAGATACGCAGTATTTT